This TCR beta chain derives from a study of CD8 T cells in Susac syndrome. V shed 5 bases and J 0 bases; nucleotides not matched to a gene: 8. The CDR3 sequence is 16 residues long. Germline V CDR1 and CDR2: SGHNT, YYREEE (reference sequence). Sequencing of TCR beta was carried out in blood CD8+ and CD4+ T cells. The authors reverse transcribed 0.5 to 1 ug RNA with random hexamers. With immunoSEQ multiplex PCR, TCR beta CDR3 was amplified across 54 Vbeta and 13 Jbeta. TCRdb reprocessed the immunoSEQ multiplex PCR reads via MiXCR and lists one record per CDR3 protein. The table lists approximately 150,000 distinct CDR3 sequences, 95% of them singletons. Notes on this clonotype: As yet, its antigen is unknown.

Study findings and constraints: As the study acknowledged, the number of individuals in its TCR sequencing and HLA analysis was relatively small.

The chain couples TRBV5-4 to TRBJ2-3, with 8 nucleotides matching TRBD2. Sequencing input: CD4+ T cells from PBMCs. The clonotype comes from a human donor with multiple sclerosis. The CDR3 protein is CASRFDPSGSTDTQYF. Here the CDR3 DNA reads TGTGCCAGCAGATTTGATCCTAGCGGGAGCACAGATACGCAGTATTTT.